A single sample is the source of the 14 T cell receptor beta chains below, sequenced in a study of blood T cell repertoires in COVID-19. The method was immunoSEQ multiplex PCR; TCRdb's version includes in-frame clones alone and lacks a portion of them. The profile covers 300,000 or so clones, with approximately 86% appearing a single time and around 4.5% taken by the ten largest. The sample consisted of PBMCs or T cells enriched from blood (not recorded which). Source of these receptors: a woman aged 40 to 50 with acute COVID-19.

The chain couples TRBV6-2 or TRBV6-3 to TRBJ1-2, with 8 bases aligning to TRBD1. Per germline, CDR1 MNHEY and CDR2 SVGEGT. V lost 5 bases and J lost 2; bases outside the gene matches: 1. The CDR3 extends over 13 amino acids. The CDR3 coding sequence is TGTGCCAGCAGTAGACAGGGGAACTATGGCTACACCTTC. The encoded protein is CASSRQGNYGYTF.

The chain carries TRBV9 and TRBJ1-2; D might be TRBD1 (5 bases). V was cut by 1 base and J by 9 bases, with 13 bases left in between. This CDR3 comprises 13 residues. Germline-derived CDR1 and CDR2 are SGDLS and YYNGEE. The CDR3 sequence: CASSVRPQGSYTF. The CDR3 nucleotides read TGTGCCAGCAGCGTACGGCCCCAGGGAAGCTACACCTTC.

J is TRBJ1-2 and V is TRBV3-1 (or the pseudogene TRBV3-2); D is uncertain. The V and J ends lost 2 bases and 3 bases respectively, with 7 bases between them. In germline, CDR1 is LGHDT, CDR2 YNNKEL (reference sequence). This CDR3 spans 13 amino acids. CDR3: CASSQSVHYGYTF. As DNA, the CDR3 is TGTGCCAGCAGCCAATCAGTTCACTATGGCTACACCTTC.

This clone was picked up one time. This chain links TRBV27 with TRBJ1-4; 10 nucleotides align to TRBD1. This CDR3 is 15 amino acids long. CDR1 is MNHEY and CDR2 is SMNVEV in the germline V gene (reference sequence). With 6 bases clipped from V and 0 bases from J, the junction kept 1 base outside the gene matches. CDR3 sequence: CASRTGGSTNEKLFF. The CDR3 bases are TGTGCCAGCAGGACAGGGGGCTCAACTAATGAAAAACTGTTTTTT.

The table lists this clone with a count of one. This chain uses TRBV6-5 with TRBJ1-6; a weak D match, TRBD1 (6 bases). Germline V CDR1 and CDR2: MNHEY, SVGAGI. V was clipped by 6 bases and J by 8 bases, with 11 bases between them. The CDR3 runs 13 residues. CDR3 nucleotide sequence: TGTGCCAGCAGCAGACAGGCCGATTCACCCCTCCACTTT. Its protein is CASSRQADSPLHF.

This rearrangement joins TRBV7-2 to TRBJ2-5, with a possible D match to TRBD2 (6 bases). Looked up from germline, CDR1 is SGHTA and CDR2 is FQGNSA. The length of the CDR3 is 16 residues. Deletions cut 2 bases from V and 4 bases from J, with 17 bases between. CDR3 DNA: TGTGCCAGCAGCTTAAATCCCCCGGGGGTCCGAGAGACCCAGTACTTC. It encodes CASSLNPPGVRETQYF.

This clone was seen just once. The V and J genes are TRBV18 and TRBJ2-7; 12 bases match TRBD2. The V and J ends lost 3 bases and 7 bases, in that order; junction bases with no gene match: 1. The length of the CDR3 is 13 residues. Germline V gene data show CDR1 as KGHSH and CDR2 as LQKENI. CDR3 in DNA: TGTGCCAGCTCACCCGGACTAGCGGGAGAGCAGTACTTC. Protein sequence: CASSPGLAGEQYF. Drawing the rest from reference TRBV18 and TRBJ2-7, the complete variable domain is NAGVMQNPRHLVRRRGQEARLRCSPMKGHSHVYWYRQLPEEGLKFMVYLQKENIIDESGMPKERFSAEFPKEGPSILRIQQVVRGDSAAYFCASSPGLAGEQYFGPGTRLTVT.

The sample holds a few counts of this clone. This rearrangement joins TRBV20-1 to TRBJ1-2, with 9 bases matching TRBD1. CDR3 length: 11 amino acids. The V gene end was trimmed by 6 bases and the J gene end by 8 bases; junction bases not matched to a gene: 4. Germline assignment: CDR1 DFQATT and CDR2 SNEGSKA (reference sequence). The CDR3 DNA reads as TGCAGTGCGCCCGGACAGGGGGGCTACACCTTC. This gives the protein CSAPGQGGYTF.

This chain connects TRBV7-8 to TRBJ2-2; TRBD2 agrees at 10 bases. CDR3 length: 19 amino acids. Germline lookup yields CDR1 SGHVS and CDR2 FQNEAQ. The ends lost 6 bases at V and 0 bases at J; junction bases unmatched: 13. The CDR3 DNA reads as TGTGCCAGCAGGGGCGAGGCTAGCGGGAGCGTCGCGAACACCGGGGAGCTGTTTTTT. Its protein is CASRGEASGSVANTGELFF.

V and J are TRBV28 and TRBJ2-7; 10 bases agree with TRBD2. This CDR3 region has 21 residues. Germline V lookup: CDR1 MDHEN, CDR2 SYDVKM. V lost 4 bases and J lost 2; bases outside the gene matches: 23. CDR3 sequence reads: CASSSSALDRELAGPTYEQYF. In nucleotides, the CDR3 is TGTGCCAGCAGTTCCTCCGCCCTAGACAGGGAACTAGCGGGGCCTACCTACGAGCAGTACTTC. The full variable domain, in which reference TRBV28 and TRBJ2-7 provide the parts outside the CDR3, is DVKVTQSSRYLVKRTGEKVFLECVQDMDHENMFWYRQDPGLGLRLIYFSYDVKMKEKGDIPEGYSVSREKKERFSLILESASTNQTSMYLCASSSSALDRELAGPTYEQYFGPGTRLTVT.

The genes are TRBV20-1 and TRBJ1-3; D gene unclear. V gave up 3 bases and J gave up 7 bases, with 7 bases separating them. Germline CDR1 DFQATT, CDR2 SNEGSKA (reference sequence). The CDR3 is made up of 11 amino acids. The CDR3 is CSARGLNTIYF. Here the CDR3 DNA reads TGCAGTGCTAGGGGCCTCAACACCATATATTTT.

J is TRBJ1-5 and V is TRBV6-2 or TRBV6-3, with D perhaps TRBD1 (5 bases). Germline V gene lookup returns CDR1 MNHEY and CDR2 SVGEGT. V lost 5 bases and J lost 5, with 13 bases in between. The CDR3 contains 14 residues. The CDR3 DNA is TGTGCCAGCAGTACCACGACAGCTCATCAGCCCCAGCATTTT. Protein: CASSTTTAHQPQHF.

CDR3: CASSPETGITEAFF. CDR3 nucleotides: TGTGCCAGCTCACCAGAGACAGGGATAACTGAAGCTTTCTTT. V and J are TRBV18 and TRBJ1-1, with TRBD1 matching 7 bases. Trimming cost V 2 bases and J 5 bases; bases outside gene matches: 5. This CDR3 is 14 amino acids long. Germline V gene data show CDR1 as KGHSH and CDR2 as LQKENI.

The chain links TRBV19 to TRBJ1-4, with 7 nucleotides matching TRBD1. The ends lost 5 bases at V and 4 bases at J; junction bases unmatched: 7. Germline V CDR1 and CDR2: LNHDA, SQIVND (reference sequence). This CDR3 spans 15 amino acids. The CDR3 bases are TGTGCCAGTAGTCTCCGGGACAGATATAATGAAAAACTGTTTTTT. As protein: CASSLRDRYNEKLFF.